A selection of T cell receptor beta chains follows, all from one sample in a study of CD8+ T cells in alopecia areata. TCRdb keeps only in-frame clones here, not all; method: immunoSEQ multiplex PCR. The sample shows 200,000 to 250,000 clones, 50% to 65% of them seen only once. The sample consisted of CD4+ T cells sorted from blood, taken at week 0. The source is a human donor with alopecia areata. The CDR3 runs from the conserved cysteine through the conserved F or W. The order of the fields is D gene, J gene, V gene, clone size, CDR3 protein, CDR3 DNA. D genes are given only for firm matches. The size entry is marked missing in some rows and otherwise reads once, few, many or a size class.

D gene: TRBD1
J gene: TRBJ1-5
V gene: TRBV30
clone size: once
CDR3 protein: CAWENRGHSNQPQHF
CDR3 DNA: TGTGCCTGGGAAAACAGGGGGCATAGCAATCAGCCCCAGCATTTT

D gene: NA
J gene: TRBJ1-1
V gene: TRBV30
clone size: NA
CDR3 protein: CAWIRQQIMNTEAFF
CDR3 DNA: TGTGCCTGGATACGGCAACAGATAATGAACACTGAAGCTTTCTTT

D gene: TRBD2
J gene: TRBJ2-1
V gene: TRBV10-1
clone size: NA
CDR3 protein: CASSVGAGGPYEQFF
CDR3 DNA: TGCGCCAGCAGTGTCGGAGCGGGAGGGCCCTATGAGCAGTTCTTC

D gene: NA
J gene: TRBJ1-2
V gene: TRBV29-1
clone size: NA
CDR3 protein: CSVEEQGVVGYTF
CDR3 DNA: TGCAGCGTTGAAGAACAAGGGGTAGTGGGCTACACCTTC

D gene: NA
J gene: TRBJ2-3
V gene: TRBV4-1
clone size: NA
CDR3 protein: CASSPQGADTQYF
CDR3 DNA: TGCGCCAGCAGCCCCCAAGGGGCAGATACGCAGTATTTT

D gene: NA
J gene: TRBJ1-2
V gene: TRBV7-2
clone size: many
CDR3 protein: CASSLSSGWRGYTF
CDR3 DNA: TGTGCCAGCAGCTTAAGTTCGGGGTGGAGAGGCTACACCTTC

D gene: NA
J gene: TRBJ2-1
V gene: TRBV27
clone size: NA
CDR3 protein: CASSFRGHEQFF
CDR3 DNA: TGTGCCAGCAGTTTTCGGGGGCATGAGCAGTTCTTC

D gene: TRBD2
J gene: TRBJ2-1
V gene: TRBV2
clone size: NA
CDR3 protein: CASSSLAGVGRLF
CDR3 DNA: TGTGCCAGCAGTTCACTAGCGGGGGTCGGGCGCCTCTTC

D gene: TRBD2
J gene: TRBJ2-1
V gene: TRBV25-1
clone size: few
CDR3 protein: CASSESGAYNEQFF
CDR3 DNA: TGTGCCAGCAGTGAAAGCGGGGCATACAATGAGCAGTTCTTC

D gene: NA
J gene: TRBJ1-2
V gene: TRBV4-1
clone size: few
CDR3 protein: CASRSQQPLMGGYTF
CDR3 DNA: TGCGCCAGCAGGAGTCAACAGCCCCTTATGGGGGGCTACACCTTC

D gene: TRBD2
J gene: TRBJ2-7
V gene: TRBV25-1
clone size: NA
CDR3 protein: CASSDGLVYEQYF
CDR3 DNA: TGTGCCAGCAGTGATGGACTAGTCTACGAGCAGTACTTC

D gene: NA
J gene: TRBJ2-2
V gene: TRBV6-1
clone size: once
CDR3 protein: CAVRGSGELFF
CDR3 DNA: TGTGCCGTCAGGGGTTCGGGGGAGCTGTTTTTT

D gene: NA
J gene: TRBJ1-1
V gene: TRBV29-1
clone size: NA
CDR3 protein: CSVKGRGTEAFF
CDR3 DNA: TGCAGCGTTAAGGGTAGGGGAACTGAAGCTTTCTTT

D gene: NA
J gene: TRBJ2-3
V gene: TRBV5-4
clone size: NA
CDR3 protein: CASSLLGLGTDTQYF
CDR3 DNA: TGTGCCAGCAGCTTGCTGGGGTTGGGCACAGATACGCAGTATTTT

D gene: NA
J gene: TRBJ2-7
V gene: TRBV7-2
clone size: NA
CDR3 protein: CASSNLYEQYF
CDR3 DNA: TGTGCCAGCAGCAACCTCTACGAGCAGTACTTC

D gene: NA
J gene: TRBJ1-5
V gene: TRBV6-6
clone size: NA
CDR3 protein: CASTRQVSNQPQHF
CDR3 DNA: TGTGCCAGCACCCGACAGGTTAGCAATCAGCCCCAGCATTTT

D gene: NA
J gene: TRBJ2-1
V gene: TRBV4-2
clone size: NA
CDR3 protein: CASSQDEVWESEQFF
CDR3 DNA: TGTGCCAGCAGCCAAGACGAGGTTTGGGAGAGTGAGCAGTTCTTC

D gene: TRBD1
J gene: TRBJ2-4
V gene: TRBV10-3
clone size: few
CDR3 protein: CAISDPGGLNIQYF
CDR3 DNA: TGTGCCATCAGTGACCCAGGGGGCCTAAACATTCAGTACTTC

D gene: NA
J gene: TRBJ1-1
V gene: TRBV30
clone size: NA
CDR3 protein: CAWSNQDTYTEAFF
CDR3 DNA: TGTGCCTGGAGCAACCAGGACACCTACACTGAAGCTTTCTTT

D gene: NA
J gene: TRBJ2-5
V gene: TRBV7-8
clone size: once
CDR3 protein: CASSLGLGETQYF
CDR3 DNA: TGTGCCAGCAGCTTAGGACTAGGAGAGACCCAGTACTTC

D gene: NA
J gene: TRBJ1-6
V gene: TRBV6-6
clone size: few
CDR3 protein: CASSPLGDSPLHF
CDR3 DNA: TGTGCCAGCAGTCCATTGGGGGATTCACCCCTCCACTTT

D gene: TRBD1
J gene: TRBJ1-5
V gene: TRBV19
clone size: once
CDR3 protein: CASSRDRVGNQPQHF
CDR3 DNA: TGTGCCAGTAGTAGGGACAGGGTGGGCAATCAGCCCCAGCATTTT

D gene: NA
J gene: TRBJ2-7
V gene: TRBV29-1
clone size: few
CDR3 protein: CSVAPWQASYEQYF
CDR3 DNA: TGCAGCGTTGCCCCCTGGCAGGCCTCCTACGAGCAGTACTTC

D gene: NA
J gene: TRBJ1-2
V gene: TRBV29-1
clone size: few
CDR3 protein: CSVESKPYGYTF
CDR3 DNA: TGCAGCGTTGAGAGTAAGCCCTATGGCTACACCTTC